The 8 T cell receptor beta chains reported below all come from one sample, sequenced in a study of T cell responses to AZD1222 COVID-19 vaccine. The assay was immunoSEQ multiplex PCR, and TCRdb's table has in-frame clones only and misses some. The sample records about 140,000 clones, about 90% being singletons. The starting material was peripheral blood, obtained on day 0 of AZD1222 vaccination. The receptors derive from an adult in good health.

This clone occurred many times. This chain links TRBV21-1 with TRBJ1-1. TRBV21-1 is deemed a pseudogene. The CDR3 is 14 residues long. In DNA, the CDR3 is TGTGCCAGCAGCAAATCTCGGGTGAACACTGAAGCTTTCTTT. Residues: CASSKSRVNTEAFF.

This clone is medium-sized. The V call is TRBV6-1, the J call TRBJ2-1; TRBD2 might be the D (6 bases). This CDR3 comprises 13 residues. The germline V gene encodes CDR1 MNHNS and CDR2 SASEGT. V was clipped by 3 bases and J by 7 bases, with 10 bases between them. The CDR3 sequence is CASSEGSGNEQFF. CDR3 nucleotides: TGTGCCAGCAGTGAGGGCAGCGGGAATGAGCAGTTCTTC.

CDR3 in DNA: TGTGCCAGTAGTATACAGGGCAGGGATCGCGGCTACACCTTC. This gives the protein CASSIQGRDRGYTF. The chain couples TRBV19 to TRBJ1-2; TRBD1 is a possible D gene (5 bases). The CDR3 covers 14 residues. Germline V gene sequence: CDR1 LNHDA, CDR2 SQIVND (reference sequence). V was trimmed by 2 bases and J by 8 bases, leaving 15 bases between them. Combining the CDR3 with reference TRBV19 and TRBJ1-2 gives the whole variable domain DGGITQSPKYLFRKEGQNVTLSCEQNLNHDAMYWYRQDPGQGLRLIYYSQIVNDFQKGDIAEGYSVSREKKESFPLTVTSAQKNPTAFYLCASSIQGRDRGYTFGSGTRLTVV.

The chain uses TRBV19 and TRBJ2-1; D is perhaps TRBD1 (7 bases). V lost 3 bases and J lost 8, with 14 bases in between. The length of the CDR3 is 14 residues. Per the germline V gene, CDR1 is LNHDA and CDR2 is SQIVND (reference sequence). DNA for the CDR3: TGTGCCAGTAGTATGGAGGGGGCCGACGATGAGCAGTTCTTC. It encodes CASSMEGADDEQFF.

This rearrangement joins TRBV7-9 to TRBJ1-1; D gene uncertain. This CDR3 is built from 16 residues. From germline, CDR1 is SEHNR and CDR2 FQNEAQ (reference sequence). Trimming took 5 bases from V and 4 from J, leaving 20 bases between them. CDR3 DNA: TGTGCCAGCAGCCAATACGGGAGGTCGGTTGGCACTGAAGCTTTCTTT. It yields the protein CASSQYGRSVGTEAFF.

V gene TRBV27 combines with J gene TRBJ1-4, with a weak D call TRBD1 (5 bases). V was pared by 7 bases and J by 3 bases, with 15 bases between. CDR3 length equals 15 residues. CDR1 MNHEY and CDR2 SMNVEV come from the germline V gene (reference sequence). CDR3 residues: CASKGVGGPNEKLFF. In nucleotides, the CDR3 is TGTGCCAGCAAAGGAGTGGGGGGACCTAATGAAAAACTGTTTTTT.

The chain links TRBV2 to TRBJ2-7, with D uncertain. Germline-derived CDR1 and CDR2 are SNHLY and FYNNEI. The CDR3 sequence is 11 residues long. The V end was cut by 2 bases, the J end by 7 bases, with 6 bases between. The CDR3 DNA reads TGTGCCAGCAGTGAACCCGGGGAGCAGTACTTC. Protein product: CASSEPGEQYF.

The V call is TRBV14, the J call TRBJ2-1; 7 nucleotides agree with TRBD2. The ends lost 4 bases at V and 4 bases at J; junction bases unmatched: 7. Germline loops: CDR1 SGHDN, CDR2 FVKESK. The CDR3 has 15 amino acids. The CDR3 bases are TGTGCCAGCAGCCGGGGAGGGGCCACTTACAATGAGCAGTTCTTC. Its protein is CASSRGGATYNEQFF.